Listed here are 5 T cell receptor beta chains from one sample, sequenced in a study of cytomegalovirus exposure and HLA in healthy donors. Amplification used 60 Vbeta primers and 13 Jbeta primers. The assay was immunoSEQ multiplex PCR, and TCRdb's table has in-frame clones only and misses some. The table has fewer than 200,000 clones, 80% to 90% seen once. Source material: PBMCs. Every receptor here comes from a woman younger than 35 in good health and CMV-seronegative.

This clone was counted between two and nine times. The rearrangement joins TRBV6-1 to TRBJ2-7; D is perhaps TRBD2 (7 bases). V was cut by 1 base and J by 4 bases, with 14 bases left in between. Germline V gives CDR1 MNHNS, CDR2 SASEGT. The CDR3 is made up of 15 amino acids. The CDR3 DNA sequence: TGTGCCAGCAGTGAAGGAGGGGGGGGCGAGTACGAGCAGTACTTC. This encodes CASSEGGGGEYEQYF.

The chain couples TRBV5-1 to TRBJ2-1, with TRBD2 matching 9 bases. CDR1 SGHRS and CDR2 YFSETQ come from the germline V gene. The CDR3 loop spans 14 amino acids. J was trimmed by 9 bases and V by 4 bases; bases with no gene match: 8. The CDR3 here is CASSPQGTSSEQFF. CDR3 bases: TGCGCCAGCAGCCCGCAGGGGACTAGCAGTGAGCAGTTCTTC.

The J gene is TRBJ1-1, the V gene TRBV2, with D hard to call. There are 15 residues in the CDR3. Per the germline V gene, CDR1 is SNHLY and CDR2 is FYNNEI. The V and J ends lost 6 bases and 3 bases respectively, with 17 bases between them. Here the CDR3 reads CASRAPRGLDTEAFF. CDR3 coding DNA: TGTGCCAGCAGGGCCCCCCGGGGTTTGGACACTGAAGCTTTCTTT.

Notes on this clone: Possible read error: a much larger clone is one base away. The chain uses TRBV7-9 and TRBJ2-7; possible D gene TRBD1, 5 bases. The V gene's germline CDR1 is SEHNR and CDR2 FQNEAQ (reference sequence). CDR3 length: 13 amino acids. The CDR3 protein is CSSSQQVSYEQYF. The CDR3, as DNA: TGTTCCAGCAGCCAACAGGTTTCCTACGAGCAGTACTTC.

This clone was counted between two and nine times. CDR3 amino acids: CASSYSGTGSYNEQFF. The CDR3 region has the DNA TGTGCCAGCAGTTACTCCGGGACAGGGTCCTACAATGAGCAGTTCTTC. The chain recombines TRBV6-5 with TRBJ2-1, with 9 bases fitting TRBD1. V trimming: 0 bases; J trimming: 1 base; junction bases outside the gene matches: 1. The CDR3 has 16 amino acids. Per the germline V gene, CDR1 is MNHEY and CDR2 is SVGAGI.